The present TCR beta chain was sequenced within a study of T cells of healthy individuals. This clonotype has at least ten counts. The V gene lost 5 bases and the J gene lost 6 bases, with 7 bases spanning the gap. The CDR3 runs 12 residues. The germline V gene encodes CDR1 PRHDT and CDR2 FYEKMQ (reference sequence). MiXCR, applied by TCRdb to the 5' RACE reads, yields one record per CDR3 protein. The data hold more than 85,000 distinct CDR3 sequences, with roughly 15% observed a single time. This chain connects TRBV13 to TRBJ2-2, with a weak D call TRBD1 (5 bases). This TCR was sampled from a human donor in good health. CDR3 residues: CASSKGPGELFF. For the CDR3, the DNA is TGTGCCAGCAGCAAGGGGCCCGGGGAGCTGTTTTTT.